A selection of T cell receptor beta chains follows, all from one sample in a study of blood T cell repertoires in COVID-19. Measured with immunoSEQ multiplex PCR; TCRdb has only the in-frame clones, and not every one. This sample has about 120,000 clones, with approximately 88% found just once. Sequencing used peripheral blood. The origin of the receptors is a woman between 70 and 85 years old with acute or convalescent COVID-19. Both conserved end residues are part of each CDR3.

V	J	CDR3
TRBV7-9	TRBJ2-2	CASSLQVYTGELFF
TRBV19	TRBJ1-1	CASRPDRVTEAFF
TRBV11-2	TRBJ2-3	CASSSIRTGAVADTQYF
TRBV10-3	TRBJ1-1	CAISERGVTEAFF
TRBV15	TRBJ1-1	CATRKTGATEAFF
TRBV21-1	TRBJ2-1	CASSKVLGTSGSGEQFF
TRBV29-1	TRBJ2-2	CSVSEGVFTGELFF
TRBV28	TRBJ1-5	CASSLEGQPQHF
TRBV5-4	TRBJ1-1	CASSETGVGEAFF
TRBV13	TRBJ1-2	CASSLGSTANYGYTF
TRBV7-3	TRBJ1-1	CASSLVSGANTEAFF
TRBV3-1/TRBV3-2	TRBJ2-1	CASSPREKGGWSSYNEQFF
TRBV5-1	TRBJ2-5	CASSARLAGATGTQYF
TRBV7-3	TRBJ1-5	CASSLSGQGNQPQHF
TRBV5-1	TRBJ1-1	CASSVQGASGTEAFF
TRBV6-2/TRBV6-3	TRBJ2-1	CASRYEPGLAGAYEQFF
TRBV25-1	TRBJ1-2	CASSGQGAGGYTF